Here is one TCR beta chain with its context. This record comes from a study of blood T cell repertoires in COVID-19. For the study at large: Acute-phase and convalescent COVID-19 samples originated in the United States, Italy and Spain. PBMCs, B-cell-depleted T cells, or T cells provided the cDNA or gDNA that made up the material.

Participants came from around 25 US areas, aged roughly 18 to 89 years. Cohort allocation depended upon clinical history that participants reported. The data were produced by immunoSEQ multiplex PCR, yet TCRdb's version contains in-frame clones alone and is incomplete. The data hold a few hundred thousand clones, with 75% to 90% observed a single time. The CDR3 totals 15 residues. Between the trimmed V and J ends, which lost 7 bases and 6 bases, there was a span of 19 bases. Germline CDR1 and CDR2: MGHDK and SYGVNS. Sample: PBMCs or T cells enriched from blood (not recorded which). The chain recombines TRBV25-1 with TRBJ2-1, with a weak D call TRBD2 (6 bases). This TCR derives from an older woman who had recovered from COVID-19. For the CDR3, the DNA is TGTGCCAGCATCCCTCGGGGGACCCCGGCCAATGAGCAGTTCTTC. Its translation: CASIPRGTPANEQFF.